This TCR beta chain was captured by sequencing in a study of human T cells and chemical hapten exposure. Authors' data handling: Sample TCR counts, which ranged from 23,224 to 690,600, had a median of approximately 94,000. In TCRdb, the RACE reads were re-called with MiXCR into one record per CDR3 protein. Here the V and J calls rest on TCRdb's processing, not on the authors' analysis. The sample has under 50,000 distinct CDR3 sequences, roughly 7.2% seen once. V shed 3 bases and J 5 bases; nucleotides not matched to a gene: 5. CDR3 size: 15 residues. CDR1 and CDR2 from the germline V gene are SGHRS and YFSETQ. In this sample, this clonotype turned up many times. Its antigen remains unidentified. Study-wide results and caveats: TCRs whose frequency exceeded 1 in 1000 remained the same following DPC sensitization. Positively correlated with patch test score were the counts of PT1 expanded TCRs.

Regarding time point: pre-sensitization, week 0. Specified treatment: therapeutic diphenylcyclopropenone sensitization with weekly scalp DPC. Researchers sampled blood before each patch test went on. The starting material was whole blood, obtained in connection with sensitization to the hapten diphenylcyclopropenone (DPC). The chain recombines TRBV5-1 with TRBJ1-5; 10 positions agree with TRBD1. This receptor was obtained from a woman in her fifties or sixties with alopecia areata. Some clones in this sample may be carry-over from other donors' samples. This CDR3 is CASSSGTGVDQPQHF. The CDR3 DNA reads TGCGCCAGCAGCTCCGGGACAGGGGTCGATCAGCCCCAGCATTTT.